This T cell receptor (beta chain) came from a study of T cells in Graves' hyperthyroidism and ophthalmopathy (dated by TCRdb to between 2018 and 2020). Regarding the study in general: Peripheral blood samples were taken at initial diagnosis, before any treatment was given. To identify TCR V-J signatures that set the groups apart, the researchers used a discovery cohort of 100 patients, made up of 40 to 45 with Graves' ophthalmopathy and 57 with stable Graves' hyperthyroidism. An independent validation cohort of fewer than 20 hyperthyroidism patients and some 15 patients who later progressed to ophthalmopathy tested prospective prediction of ophthalmopathy. The approximately 90 discovery patients were divided at random into training and test sets in a 7:3 ratio. In addition, the study compared T-cell repertoires in thyroid tissue and in blood from a handful of Graves' hyperthyroidism patients. After blood sampling, hyperthyroidism patients were treated with methimazole at a starting dose of 30 mg daily, and ophthalmopathy patients were treated with high-dose intravenous methylprednisolone. According to the paper, TCR Vbeta CDR3 sequencing was carried out on over 130 peripheral blood samples, which came from 40 to 45 ophthalmopathy, around 75 hyperthyroidism and approximately 17 progressor patients. Here is what the overall study found, with its caveats: Sample size was not statistically predetermined, and blinding of investigators to group allocation was not performed. Most expanded thyroid clonotypes (frequency above 0.001) were also detected in blood, a finding suggesting that blood repertoires may reflect thyroid immune responses. In cross-validation, a model built on a 13 V-J signature told ophthalmopathy apart from stable hyperthyroidism with 85% to 90% sensitivity and about 81% specificity, and in testing the same model reached 80%/75%. In validation, the model predicted progression to ophthalmopathy a median of about 6.8 months before onset, with around 70% sensitivity and almost 75% specificity.

Ophthalmopathy patients had moderately to severely active disease, with a Clinical Activity Score of 3 or more, a NOSPECS grade of 4 or more, and a disease duration of less than 3 months. Any patient with an uncontrolled infection, another autoimmune disease, pregnancy or lactation was excluded. Diagnoses were established on the basis of clinical symptoms, serum thyroxine and TRAb, thyroid ultrasound, and orbital computed tomography. Ficoll-Paque density gradient centrifugation was used to isolate PBMCs from around 10 ml of fresh peripheral blood. Trizol reagent was used to extract total RNA, and RNA quality was then checked on an Agilent 2100 Bioanalyzer. The CDR3 numbers 15 residues from cysteine through phenylalanine. Only the CDR3 portion is preserved as DNA: 45 bases, with reading frame beginning at the first base. V and J lose 8 bases and 0 bases, and a span of 15 bases separates them. CDR1 and CDR2 (MDHEN, SYDVKM) derive from the germline V gene.

TCR beta CDR3 regions were amplified from RNA transcripts. For the first round of RT-PCR on the TCR CDR3, the HTBI primer set was used together with the Qiagen OneStep RT-PCR kit. A second multiplex PCR round built the libraries, followed by size selection and purification. Sequencing of the libraries was done on an Illumina HiSeq2000 using paired-end 100 bp reads. As for how the authors treated the data: SOAPnuke was used to process the raw data, removing reads that contained adapters or uncalled bases, had a mean Phred below 15, or lacked an exact match to the constant primer or identifier. COPE v1.2.5 was used to merge high-quality paired reads, and clonotypes were defined as unique nucleotide sequences. MiTCR v1.1 was used to align clonotypes to the IMGT TRBV, TRBD and TRBJ reference segments. The analysis was restricted to V-J combinations with a frequency above 0.0001, which together covered just over 99% of the repertoires. The TCS score was defined as the ratio of F50 (clonal expansion) to E x V (chaos), calculated using BLOSUM62-based TCRdist between CDR3 peptides within each V-J. Welch's t-statistics and random forest reduced roughly 540 V-J features to 13, which were used in a naive Bayes classifier (R e1071). Starting from the raw public reads, TCRdb applied fastp trimming at Q25, assembled clones with MiXCR and retained in-frame beta chains. Rows are combined by CDR3 protein, so each entry shows the most common genes and DNA. Here the V and J calls rest on TCRdb's processing, not on the authors' analysis. The sample contains around 350,000 distinct CDR3 sequences, approximately 14% of them found a single time. The ten top clones hold around 20% of the sample.

This clonotype was counted many times. Its antigen is currently not known. Nothing much larger sits one base from this clone, and base qualities are not available. The TCR comes from a woman in her 30s with Graves' ophthalmopathy. This receptor chain uses TRBV28 and TRBJ2-3; TRBD2 is a weak D gene call, 5 bases matching. Sequencing was performed on blood. The bases are TGTGCCAGCTCAGTCGATGCGGGTAGCACAGATACGCAGTATTTT. It translates as CASSVDAGSTDTQYF.